A single sample is the source of the 15 T cell receptor beta chains below, sequenced in a study of T cells in Graves' hyperthyroidism and ophthalmopathy. Amplification yielded TCR beta CDR3 regions, with RNA transcripts as the source. HTBI primers were used for first-round RT-PCR of the TCR CDR3. TCRdb re-called the multiplex PCR reads through MiXCR, storing one row per CDR3 protein. The data hold some 250,000 distinct CDR3 sequences, with approximately 14% observed a single time. Material for sequencing was blood. The origin of the receptors is a woman between 40 and 55 years old with Graves' hyperthyroidism that later progressed to Graves' ophthalmopathy.

The genes are TRBV20-1 and TRBJ1-5; the D is unclear. From germline, CDR1 is DFQATT and CDR2 SNEGSKA (reference sequence). Trimming left V 0 bases short and J 7 bases short, with 10 bases between. The CDR3 totals 13 residues. CDR3 bases: TGCAGTGCTAGAGATTCCAGGCCACAGCCCCAGCATTTT. This sequence encodes CSARDSRPQPQHF.

This clonotype was counted many times. The chain employs TRBV10-1 and TRBJ1-6, with a tentative D call TRBD1 (5 bases). Germline V CDR1 and CDR2: WNHNN, SYGVQD (reference sequence). The V gene lost 3 bases and the J gene lost 9 bases, with 18 bases spanning the gap. This CDR3 has 16 residues. In nucleotides, the CDR3 is TGCGCCAGCAGTGACCGGGACTCCCCTACGAGTTCACCCCTCCACTTT. Its translation: CASSDRDSPTSSPLHF.

This clonotype was seen at least ten times. The chain has TRBV28 and TRBJ1-1, with TRBD1 matching over 8 bases. The CDR3 extends over 16 amino acids. Looked up from germline, CDR1 is MDHEN and CDR2 is SYDVKM. The V and J ends lost 7 bases and 3 bases, in that order; junction bases with no gene match: 13. Here the CDR3 DNA reads TGTGCCAGCAAAACTTTACTTCGGACAGGGCACACTGAAGCTTTCTTT. Its translation: CASKTLLRTGHTEAFF.

In its sample, this clonotype was seen a few times. At one of its ends the junction is not consistent with the germline gene, which may arise from a read error. The V gene is TRBV20-1, the J gene TRBJ2-1, with D possibly matching TRBD2 (6 bases). This CDR3 is built from 13 residues. CDR1 and CDR2 (germline): DFQATT, SNEGSKA (reference sequence). CDR3 protein: CSAIADLYSEQFF. CDR3 bases: TGCAGTGCTATAGCGGACCTCTACAGTGAGCAGTTCTTC.

The genes are TRBV5-4 and TRBJ2-5; TRBD2 is a possible D gene (6 bases). The CDR3 has 13 residues. Trimming left V 7 bases short and J 2 bases short, with 12 bases between. From germline, CDR1 is SGHNT and CDR2 YYREEE (reference sequence). CDR3 loop: CASRGDGQETQYF. The CDR3 DNA follows: TGTGCCAGCCGCGGGGACGGACAAGAGACCCAGTACTTC.

This clonotype was counted many times. V is TRBV10-2 and J is TRBJ1-1, with no clear D. Germline lookup yields CDR1 WSHSY and CDR2 SAAADI. Deletions cut 6 bases from V and 7 bases from J, with 21 bases between. This CDR3 has 15 residues. The CDR3 loop reads CASRRELREVHEAFF. In DNA form, the CDR3 reads TGCGCCAGCAGGAGAGAATTGAGGGAGGTTCATGAAGCTTTCTTT.

This clonotype was found many times. The chain couples TRBV28 to TRBJ1-6, with D uncertain. V lost 1 base to trimming and J lost 0 bases, with 7 bases between them. From germline, CDR1 is MDHEN and CDR2 SYDVKM. The CDR3 has 16 amino acids. In nucleotides, the CDR3 is TGTGCCAGCAGTTTATCCTGGAGCTCCTATAATTCACCCCTCCACTTT. Translating it yields CASSLSWSSYNSPLHF.

This sequence joins TRBV28 and TRBJ1-5, with D unresolved. Per germline, CDR1 MDHEN and CDR2 SYDVKM. The CDR3 sequence is 11 residues long. Trimming took 5 bases from V and 7 from J, leaving 6 bases between them. The CDR3 sequence is CASSLEQPQHF. The CDR3 DNA sequence: TGTGCCAGCAGTCTCGAACAGCCCCAGCATTTT.

This clonotype appeared many times. J is TRBJ1-6 and V is TRBV10-2, with a weak D call TRBD1 (6 bases). CDR3 length equals 15 residues. V was cut by 2 bases and J by 7 bases, with 12 bases left in between. Germline V gene sequence: CDR1 WSHSY, CDR2 SAAADI. The CDR3 sequence is CASSEGQQKNSPLHF. Here the CDR3 DNA reads TGCGCCAGCAGTGAGGGACAGCAGAAGAATTCACCCCTCCACTTT.

Note on this clonotype: A much more abundant neighbour one base away suggests this may be a read error. This rearrangement joins TRBV7-9 to TRBJ2-2; TRBD2 matches 7 bases. Germline V CDR1 and CDR2: SEHNR, FQNEAQ (reference sequence). This CDR3 comprises 12 residues. CDR3 sequence: CASSLGGGEPFF. DNA for the CDR3: TGTGCCAGCAGCTTAGGGGGAGGGGAGCCGTTTTTT.

This clonotype appeared many times. The chain uses TRBV10-3 and TRBJ2-1; 12 nucleotides match TRBD2. Germline values: CDR1 ENHRY, CDR2 SYGVKD. The CDR3 loop spans 15 amino acids. The J segment lost 8 bases and the V segment lost 8 bases, leaving 10 bases of the junction unmatched. The CDR3 nucleotides are TGTGCCATCGCAGCTAGCGGGAGGGCCGGGGATGAGCAGTTCTTC. Encoded protein: CAIAASGRAGDEQFF.

This clonotype has ten or more counts. CDR3 sequence reads: CASSWGTSGEYEQYF. The CDR3 region has the DNA TGCGCCAGCAGCTGGGGGACTAGCGGAGAATACGAGCAGTACTTC. The V gene is TRBV5-1, the J gene TRBJ2-7, with 11 bases that match TRBD2. Trimming at V came to 3 bases and at J to 4 bases, leaving 6 bases not matched to a gene. Per germline, CDR1 SGHRS and CDR2 YFSETQ. CDR3 length equals 15 residues.

This clonotype was observed many times. This chain connects TRBV29-1 to TRBJ2-1, with TRBD1 matching over 7 bases. The V and J ends lost 5 bases and 0 bases, in that order; junction bases with no gene match: 10. Germline CDR1 SQVTM, CDR2 ANQGSEA. CDR3 size: 16 residues. CDR3 region: CSVFTGARISYNEQFF. DNA for the CDR3: TGCAGCGTTTTTACAGGGGCACGAATCTCCTACAATGAGCAGTTCTTC.

This clonotype was recorded many times. The rearrangement links TRBV19 to TRBJ2-1; D may be TRBD1 or TRBD2 (5 bases each). Deletions cut 4 bases from V and 4 bases from J, with 20 bases between. CDR1 and CDR2 from the germline V gene are LNHDA and SQIVND (reference sequence). The length of the CDR3 is 17 residues. CDR3 amino acids: CASSRDRSRRLYNEQFF. In DNA, the CDR3 is TGTGCCAGTAGTAGGGACCGCTCCCGCCGCCTATACAATGAGCAGTTCTTC.

This clonotype has just a few counts. The rearrangement uses TRBV7-9 and TRBJ2-7, with TRBD1 matching over 9 bases. CDR1 is SEHNR, CDR2 FQNEAQ, per germline (reference sequence). V was pared by 3 bases and J by 0 bases, with 12 bases of the junction left unmatched. The CDR3 runs 18 residues. The DNA of the CDR3 is TGTGCCAGCAGCTTTTATATTTCCGGGACAGGGTTCTCCTACGAGCAGTACTTC. It codes for CASSFYISGTGFSYEQYF.